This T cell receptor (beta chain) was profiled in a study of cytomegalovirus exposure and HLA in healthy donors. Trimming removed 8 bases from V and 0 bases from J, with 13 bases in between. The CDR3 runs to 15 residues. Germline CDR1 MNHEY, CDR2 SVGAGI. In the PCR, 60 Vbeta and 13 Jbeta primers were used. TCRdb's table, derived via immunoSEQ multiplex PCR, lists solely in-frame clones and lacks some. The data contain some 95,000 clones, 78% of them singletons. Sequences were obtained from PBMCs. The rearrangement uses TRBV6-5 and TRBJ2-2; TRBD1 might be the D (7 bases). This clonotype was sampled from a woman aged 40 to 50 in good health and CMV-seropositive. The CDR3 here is CASRRGQTNTGELFF. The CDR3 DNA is TGTGCCAGCCGGAGGGGACAGACGAACACCGGGGAGCTGTTTTTT.